The rows below give T cell receptor beta chains drawn from one sample of a study of blood T cell repertoires in COVID-19. Assay: immunoSEQ multiplex PCR; the TCRdb copy retains only in-frame clones and omits some. This table has over 60,000 clones, approximately 77% appearing once. Sequencing input: peripheral blood. These receptor sequences come from a human donor in a cohort sampled during active COVID-19. The CDR3 runs from the conserved cysteine through the conserved F or W. A D gene is named only where the DNA matches it firmly. A row's size may be missing; if present it is once, few, many or a size class.

J gene: TRBJ2-6; clone size: NA; D gene: NA; V gene: TRBV9; CDR3 protein: CASSVEGGSNVLTF; CDR3 DNA: TGTGCCAGCAGCGTAGAGGGGGGGTCCAACGTCCTGACTTTC
J gene: TRBJ1-5; clone size: few; D gene: TRBD1; V gene: TRBV27; CDR3 protein: CASNSPRDSPPYSNQPQHF; CDR3 DNA: TGTGCCAGCAACTCCCCCCGGGACAGTCCTCCTTATAGCAATCAGCCCCAGCATTTT
J gene: TRBJ2-7; clone size: NA; D gene: TRBD2; V gene: TRBV28; CDR3 protein: CASRSHSGRGYEQYF; CDR3 DNA: TGTGCCAGCAGGTCCCACAGCGGGAGAGGCTACGAGCAGTACTTC
J gene: TRBJ1-4; clone size: NA; D gene: NA; V gene: TRBV6-5; CDR3 protein: CASSSGINEKLFF; CDR3 DNA: TGTGCCAGCAGTAGCGGGATTAATGAAAAACTGTTTTTT
J gene: TRBJ2-1; clone size: NA; D gene: TRBD2; V gene: TRBV19; CDR3 protein: CASGRTSGGSNEQFF; CDR3 DNA: TGTGCCAGTGGTCGGACTAGCGGGGGGTCCAATGAGCAGTTCTTC
J gene: TRBJ2-1; clone size: many; D gene: TRBD2; V gene: TRBV7-9; CDR3 protein: CASSPRTSGNNEQFF; CDR3 DNA: TGTGCCAGCAGCCCCCGGACTAGCGGGAACAATGAGCAGTTCTTC
J gene: TRBJ2-2; clone size: NA; D gene: TRBD1; V gene: TRBV6-1; CDR3 protein: CASSETGVFTGELFF; CDR3 DNA: TGTGCCAGCAGTGAGACAGGGGTATTCACCGGGGAGCTGTTTTTT
J gene: TRBJ2-3; clone size: NA; D gene: NA; V gene: TRBV6-5; CDR3 protein: CASSQPSGDTQYF; CDR3 DNA: TGTGCCAGCAGTCAACCGTCCGGAGATACGCAGTATTTT
J gene: TRBJ2-2; clone size: NA; D gene: NA; V gene: TRBV6-5; CDR3 protein: CASSYSLGAGELFF; CDR3 DNA: TGTGCCAGCAGTTACTCGTTAGGAGCCGGGGAGCTGTTTTTT
J gene: TRBJ2-7; clone size: few; D gene: TRBD1; V gene: TRBV11-2; CDR3 protein: CASSSIKGAQEQYF; CDR3 DNA: TGTGCCAGCAGCTCGATAAAGGGGGCACAGGAGCAGTACTTC
J gene: TRBJ2-2; clone size: once; D gene: TRBD2; V gene: TRBV3-1/TRBV3-2; CDR3 protein: CASRPTAGVNTGELFF; CDR3 DNA: TGTGCCAGCAGACCGACAGCGGGAGTTAACACCGGGGAGCTGTTTTTT
J gene: TRBJ1-3; clone size: NA; D gene: TRBD1; V gene: TRBV23-1; CDR3 protein: CASSQPRQGRAGNTIYF; CDR3 DNA: TGCGCCAGCAGTCAGCCGAGACAGGGGAGGGCTGGAAACACCATATATTTT
J gene: TRBJ2-1; clone size: NA; D gene: NA; V gene: TRBV6-2/TRBV6-3; CDR3 protein: CASSYSNGAYNEQFF; CDR3 DNA: TGTGCCAGCAGTTACTCGAACGGAGCCTACAATGAGCAGTTCTTC
J gene: TRBJ1-3; clone size: NA; D gene: NA; V gene: TRBV4-1; CDR3 protein: CASSQPRQGSSGNTIYF; CDR3 DNA: TGCGCCAGCAGCCAACCCCGGCAGGGCAGCTCTGGAAACACCATATATTTT
J gene: TRBJ2-2; clone size: NA; D gene: TRBD1; V gene: TRBV2; CDR3 protein: CASSEDSGGTGELFF; CDR3 DNA: TGTGCCAGCAGTGAGGATTCAGGGGGCACCGGGGAGCTGTTTTTT
J gene: TRBJ1-5; clone size: NA; D gene: NA; V gene: TRBV6-5; CDR3 protein: CATWTGGYQPQHF; CDR3 DNA: TGTGCCACCTGGACGGGGGGATATCAGCCCCAGCATTTT
J gene: TRBJ1-4; clone size: NA; D gene: TRBD1; V gene: TRBV5-1; CDR3 protein: CASSTDRSNEKLFF; CDR3 DNA: TGCGCCAGCAGCACGGACAGGAGTAATGAAAAACTGTTTTTT
J gene: TRBJ1-2; clone size: few; D gene: NA; V gene: TRBV4-2; CDR3 protein: CASSQDTAGTNYGYTF; CDR3 DNA: TGTGCCAGCAGCCAAGATACAGCAGGGACTAACTATGGCTACACCTTC
J gene: TRBJ1-5; clone size: NA; D gene: NA; V gene: TRBV19; CDR3 protein: CASTSIGGGWGSSNQPQHF; CDR3 DNA: TGTGCCAGTACCAGTATAGGGGGGGGTTGGGGTAGTAGCAATCAGCCCCAGCATTTT